The source of this T cell receptor (beta chain) is a study of cytomegalovirus exposure and HLA in healthy donors. Across the whole study: The platform used for the 120 validation repertoires matched that of the approximately 670 first-cohort repertoires, a later analysis reported.

Losses at the gene ends were 4 bases for V and 5 bases for J; bases not matched to a gene: 15. The germline gives CDR1 SGHTA, CDR2 FQGNSA. The CDR3 is 17 amino acids. Findings of the study overall: The study found most TCR sequences rare, yet found some public TCRs in many donors. CMV antigen specificity was confirmed in vitro for a few CMV-associated chains. A subsequent analysis found that TCR clusters from the first cohort also tended to co-occur in the approximately 130 validation repertoires, with about 94% of cluster scores above 0.

To note about this clone: Antigen unknown.

Sequencing was performed with immunoSEQ multiplex PCR; in TCRdb, only in-frame clones are kept and a portion is missing. The sample records 250,000 to 400,000 clones, 70% to 90% being singletons. Material for sequencing was PBMCs. The sequence came from a man aged 25 to 45 in good health and CMV-seronegative. The chain is built from TRBV7-2 and TRBJ2-7; 9 positions match TRBD2. CDR3 DNA sequence: TGTGCCAGCAGCTCCCCCGAGCGGGGGGCCCAGTGGGACGAGCAGTACTTC. Translating gives CASSSPERGAQWDEQYF.